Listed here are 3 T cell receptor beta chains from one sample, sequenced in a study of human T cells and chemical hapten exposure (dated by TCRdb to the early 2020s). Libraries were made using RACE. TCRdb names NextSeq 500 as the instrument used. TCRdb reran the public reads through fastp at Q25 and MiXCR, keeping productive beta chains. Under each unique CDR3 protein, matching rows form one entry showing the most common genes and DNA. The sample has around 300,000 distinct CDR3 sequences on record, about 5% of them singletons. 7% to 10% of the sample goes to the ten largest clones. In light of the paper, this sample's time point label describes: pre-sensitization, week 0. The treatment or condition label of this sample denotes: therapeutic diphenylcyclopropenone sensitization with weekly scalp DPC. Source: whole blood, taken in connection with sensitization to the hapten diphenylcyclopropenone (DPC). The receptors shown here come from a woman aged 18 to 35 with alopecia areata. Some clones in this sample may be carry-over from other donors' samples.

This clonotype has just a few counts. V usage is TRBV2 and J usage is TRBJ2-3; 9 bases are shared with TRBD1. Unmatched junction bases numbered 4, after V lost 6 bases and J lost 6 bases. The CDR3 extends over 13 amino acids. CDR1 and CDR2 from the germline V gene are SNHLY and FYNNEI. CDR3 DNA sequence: TGTGCCAGCAGAAGGACAGGGGACGATACGCAGTATTTT. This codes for CASRRTGDDTQYF.

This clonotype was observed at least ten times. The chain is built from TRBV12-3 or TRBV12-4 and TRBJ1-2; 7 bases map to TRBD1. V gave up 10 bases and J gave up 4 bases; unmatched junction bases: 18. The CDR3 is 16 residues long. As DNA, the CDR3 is TGTGCCACAATCCCGTCTGGGAGGGGGCAAGCCTATGGCTACACCTTC. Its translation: CATIPSGRGQAYGYTF.

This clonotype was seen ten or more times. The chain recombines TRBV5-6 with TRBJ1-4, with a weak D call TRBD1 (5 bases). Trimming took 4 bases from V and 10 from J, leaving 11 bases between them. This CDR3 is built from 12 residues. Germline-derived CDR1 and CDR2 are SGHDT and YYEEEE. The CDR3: CASSIERGKLFF. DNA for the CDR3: TGTGCCAGCAGCATAGAGAGGGGAAAACTGTTTTTT.